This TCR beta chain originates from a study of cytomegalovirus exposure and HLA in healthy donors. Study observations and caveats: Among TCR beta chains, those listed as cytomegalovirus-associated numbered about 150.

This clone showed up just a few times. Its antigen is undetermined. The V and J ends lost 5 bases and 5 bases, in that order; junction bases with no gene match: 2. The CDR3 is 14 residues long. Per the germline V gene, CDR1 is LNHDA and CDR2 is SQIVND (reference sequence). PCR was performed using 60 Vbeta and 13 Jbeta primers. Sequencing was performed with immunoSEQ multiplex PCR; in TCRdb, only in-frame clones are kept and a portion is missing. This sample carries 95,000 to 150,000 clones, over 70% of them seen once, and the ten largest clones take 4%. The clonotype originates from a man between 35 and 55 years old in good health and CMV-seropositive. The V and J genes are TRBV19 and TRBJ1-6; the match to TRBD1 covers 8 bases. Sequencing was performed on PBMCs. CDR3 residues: CASSYRGDNSPLHF. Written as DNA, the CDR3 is TGTGCCAGTAGTTACAGGGGGGATAATTCACCCCTCCACTTT. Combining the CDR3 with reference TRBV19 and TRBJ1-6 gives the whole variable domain DGGITQSPKYLFRKEGQNVTLSCEQNLNHDAMYWYRQDPGQGLRLIYYSQIVNDFQKGDIAEGYSVSREKKESFPLTVTSAQKNPTAFYLCASSYRGDNSPLHFGNGTRLTVT.